The clone carrying this TCR beta chain has more than one count but fewer than ten. Its antigen is not known. This sample was taken from a study of T cells in Graves' hyperthyroidism and ophthalmopathy. About the research overall: The initial diagnosis was the point when peripheral blood was collected, ahead of any treatment. Study-level points and caveats: Most thyroid-expanded clonotypes above 0.001 were also found in blood.

TCR beta CDR3 region amplification was performed from RNA transcripts. First-round RT-PCR targeting the TCR CDR3 was performed with the HTBI primer set. TCRdb redid the calling of the multiplex PCR reads with MiXCR, one entry per CDR3 protein. The sample records 400,000 to 500,000 distinct CDR3 sequences, roughly an eighth being singletons. Aged 18 to 65, the patients had hyperthyroidism that was newly diagnosed and had lasted under 2 months. Lactation, pregnancy, other autoimmune disease or uncontrolled infection excluded patients. This receptor was obtained from a woman between 18 and 29 years old with Graves' hyperthyroidism. The sequenced sample consisted of blood.

CDR3 loop: CSAPSASGSTDTQYF. The CDR3 coding sequence is TGCAGTGCTCCCTCGGCTAGCGGGAGTACAGATACGCAGTATTTT. The rearrangement joins TRBV20-1 to TRBJ2-3; 10 bases match TRBD2. The CDR3 spans 15 residues. With V trimmed by 5 bases and J by 3 bases, 8 bases remained unmatched. Germline loops: CDR1 DFQATT, CDR2 SNEGSKA (reference sequence).